What follows are 8 T cell receptor beta chains derived from one specimen sequenced in a study of blood T cell repertoires in COVID-19. The table came from immunoSEQ multiplex PCR; TCRdb's copy has only in-frame clones and leaves some out. The table has some 190,000 clones, 80% seen once; the top ten hold roughly 14%. Sequenced material: PBMCs or T cells enriched from blood (not recorded which). These receptors were collected from a man between 60 and 75 years old who had been exposed to COVID-19.

The V and J genes are TRBV7-2 and TRBJ1-2; TRBD1 matches at 8 bases. The CDR3 has 16 amino acids. CDR1 and CDR2 (germline): SGHTA, FQGNSA. J gave up 5 bases and V 1 base, and 9 bases lay outside the gene matches. In DNA, the CDR3 is TGTGCCAGCAGCTTAGGTCACGCAGGGGGCGGGTATGGCTACACCTTC. Encoded protein: CASSLGHAGGGYGYTF.

J is TRBJ2-2 and V is TRBV6-2 or TRBV6-3; the match to TRBD2 covers 7 bases. The CDR3 has 15 amino acids. After removal of 5 bases from V and 1 base from J, the junction contained 4 bases not matched to a gene. Germline assignment: CDR1 MNHEY and CDR2 SVGEGT. CDR3 loop: CASSRASGNTGELFF. The CDR3 DNA reads TGTGCCAGCAGTAGGGCTAGCGGGAACACCGGGGAGCTGTTTTTT.

The rearrangement uses TRBV2 and TRBJ1-2; 10 nucleotides line up with TRBD1. The CDR3 is 15 amino acids. The germline CDR1 and CDR2 sequences are SNHLY and FYNNEI. The J segment lost 5 bases and the V segment lost 1 base, leaving 4 bases of the junction unmatched. The CDR3 here is CASSEGTGGWYGYTF. DNA for the CDR3: TGTGCCAGCAGTGAAGGGACAGGGGGGTGGTATGGCTACACCTTC.

This clone has more than one count but fewer than ten. V usage is TRBV28 and J usage is TRBJ1-4; D gene unclear. This CDR3 region has 14 residues. CDR1 and CDR2 (germline): MDHEN, SYDVKM. The ends were cut back, 2 bases at V and 7 bases at J, with 11 bases in the middle. The CDR3 reads CASSLLGVVEKLFF. The DNA of the CDR3 is TGTGCCAGCAGTTTACTAGGTGTGGTTGAAAAACTGTTTTTT.

This clone has a handful of counts. The gene calls are TRBV11-1 and TRBJ1-1, with D tentatively TRBD1 (5 bases). The V gene lost 2 bases and the J gene lost 1 base, with 11 bases spanning the gap. Germline V lookup: CDR1 SGHAT, CDR2 FQDESV (reference sequence). The CDR3 contains 15 residues. This CDR3 is CASSLRATANTEAFF. CDR3 coding DNA: TGTGCCAGCAGCTTACGAGCGACAGCGAACACTGAAGCTTTCTTT. The full variable domain, its missing parts supplied by reference TRBV11-1 and TRBJ1-1, is EAEVAQSPRYKITEKSQAVAFWCDPISGHATLYWYRQILGQGPELLVQFQDESVVDDSQLPKDRFSAERLKGVDSTLKIQPAELGDSAMYLCASSLRATANTEAFFGQGTRLTVV.

The rearrangement joins TRBV3-1 (or the pseudogene TRBV3-2) to TRBJ2-5, with 7 bases aligning to TRBD2. Trimming removed 0 bases from V and 5 bases from J; junction bases left unmatched: 3. CDR1 and CDR2 (germline): LGHDT, YNNKEL (reference sequence). The CDR3 is 14 amino acids. The CDR3 loop is CASSQDPAGETQYF. CDR3 DNA: TGTGCCAGCAGCCAAGATCCAGCGGGGGAGACCCAGTACTTC.

The chain combines TRBV19 with TRBJ2-7; 10 nucleotides line up with TRBD1. The CDR3 sequence is 13 residues long. J lost 5 bases, V lost 3 bases, and 1 base had no gene match. Germline V gives CDR1 LNHDA, CDR2 SQIVND (reference sequence). CDR3 bases: TGTGCCAGTAGTATTGGGACAGGGGACGAGCAGTACTTC. This encodes CASSIGTGDEQYF.

The table lists this clone with a few counts. The J gene is TRBJ1-4, the V gene TRBV10-2; D gene unclear. CDR3 length: 14 residues. Germline V gene sequence: CDR1 WSHSY, CDR2 SAAADI. Trimming cost V 2 bases and J 5 bases, with 9 bases left between them. The CDR3 here is CASSEPGTNEKLFF. For the CDR3, the DNA is TGCGCCAGCAGTGAGCCAGGAACAAATGAAAAACTGTTTTTT.